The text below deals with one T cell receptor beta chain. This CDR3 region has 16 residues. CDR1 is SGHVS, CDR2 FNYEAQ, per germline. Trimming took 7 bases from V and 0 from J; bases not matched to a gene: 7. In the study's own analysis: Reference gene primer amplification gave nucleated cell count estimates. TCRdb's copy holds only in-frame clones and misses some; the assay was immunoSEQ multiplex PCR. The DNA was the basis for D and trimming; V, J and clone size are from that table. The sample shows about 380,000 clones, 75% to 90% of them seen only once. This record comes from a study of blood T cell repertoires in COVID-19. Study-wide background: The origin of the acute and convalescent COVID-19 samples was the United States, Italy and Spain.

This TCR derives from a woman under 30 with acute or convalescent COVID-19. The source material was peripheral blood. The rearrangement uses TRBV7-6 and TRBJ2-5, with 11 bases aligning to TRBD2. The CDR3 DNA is TGTGCCAGCACCAAACTAGCGGGGGCTTACCAAGAGACCCAGTACTTC. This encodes CASTKLAGAYQETQYF.